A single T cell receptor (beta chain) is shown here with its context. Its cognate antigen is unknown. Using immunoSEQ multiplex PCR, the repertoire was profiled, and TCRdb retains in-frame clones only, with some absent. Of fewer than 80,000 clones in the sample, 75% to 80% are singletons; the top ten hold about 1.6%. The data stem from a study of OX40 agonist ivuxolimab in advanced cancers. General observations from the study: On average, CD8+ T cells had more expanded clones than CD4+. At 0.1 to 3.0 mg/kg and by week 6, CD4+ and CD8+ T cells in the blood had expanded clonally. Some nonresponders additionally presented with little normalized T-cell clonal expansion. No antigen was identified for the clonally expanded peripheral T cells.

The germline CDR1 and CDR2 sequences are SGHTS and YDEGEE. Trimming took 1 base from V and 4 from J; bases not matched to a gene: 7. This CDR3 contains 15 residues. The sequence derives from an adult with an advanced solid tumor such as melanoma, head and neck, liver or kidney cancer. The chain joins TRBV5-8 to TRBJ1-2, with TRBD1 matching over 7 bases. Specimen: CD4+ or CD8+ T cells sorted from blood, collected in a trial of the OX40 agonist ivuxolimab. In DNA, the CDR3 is TGTGCCAGCAGCTTGATTTCGGCAGGGGGCTATGGCTACACCTTC. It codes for CASSLISAGGYGYTF.